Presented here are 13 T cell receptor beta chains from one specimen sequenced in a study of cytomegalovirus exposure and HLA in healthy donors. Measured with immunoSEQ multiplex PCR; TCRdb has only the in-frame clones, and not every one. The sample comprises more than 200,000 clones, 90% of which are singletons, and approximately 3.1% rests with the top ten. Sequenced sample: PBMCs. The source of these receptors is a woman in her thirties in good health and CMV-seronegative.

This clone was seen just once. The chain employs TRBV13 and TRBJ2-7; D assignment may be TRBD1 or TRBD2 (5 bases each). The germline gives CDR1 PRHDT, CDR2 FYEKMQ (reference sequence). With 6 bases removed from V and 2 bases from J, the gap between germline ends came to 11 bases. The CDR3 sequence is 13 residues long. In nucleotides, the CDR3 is TGTGCCAGCAGTTTCGAGGGGACCTACGAGCAGTACTTC. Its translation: CASSFEGTYEQYF.

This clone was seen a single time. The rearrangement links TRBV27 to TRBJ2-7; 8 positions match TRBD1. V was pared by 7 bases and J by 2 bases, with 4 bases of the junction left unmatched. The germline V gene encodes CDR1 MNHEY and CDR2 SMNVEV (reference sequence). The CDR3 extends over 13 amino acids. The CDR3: CASTYRGTYEQYF. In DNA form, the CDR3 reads TGTGCCAGCACCTACAGGGGGACCTACGAGCAGTACTTC.

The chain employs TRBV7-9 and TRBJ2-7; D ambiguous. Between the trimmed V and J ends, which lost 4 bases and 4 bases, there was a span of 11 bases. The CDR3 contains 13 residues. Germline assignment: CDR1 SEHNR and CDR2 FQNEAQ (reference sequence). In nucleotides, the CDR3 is TGTGCCAGCAGCTCCTTCGGTGGATACGAGCAGTACTTC. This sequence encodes CASSSFGGYEQYF.

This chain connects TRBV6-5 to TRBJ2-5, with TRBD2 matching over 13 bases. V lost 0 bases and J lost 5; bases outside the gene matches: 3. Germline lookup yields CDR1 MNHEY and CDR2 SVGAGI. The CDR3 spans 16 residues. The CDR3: CASSYSETSGRETQYF. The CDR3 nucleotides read TGTGCCAGCAGTTACTCCGAGACTAGCGGGAGGGAGACCCAGTACTTC.

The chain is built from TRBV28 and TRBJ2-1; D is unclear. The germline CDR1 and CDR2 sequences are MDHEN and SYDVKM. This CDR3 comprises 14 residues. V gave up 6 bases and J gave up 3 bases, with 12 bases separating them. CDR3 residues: CASRFSIDYNEQFF. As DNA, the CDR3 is TGTGCCAGCAGATTTAGTATCGACTACAATGAGCAGTTCTTC.

CDR3 nucleotides: TGTGCCAGCAGCTTTTATTCTAGCGGGAGGGTCTACAATGAGCAGTTCTTC. It specifies CASSFYSSGRVYNEQFF. The chain uses TRBV5-6 and TRBJ2-1; 12 bases fit TRBD2. The germline V gene has CDR1 SGHDT and CDR2 YYEEEE. This CDR3 has 17 residues. J was trimmed by 3 bases and V by 2 bases; bases with no gene match: 6.

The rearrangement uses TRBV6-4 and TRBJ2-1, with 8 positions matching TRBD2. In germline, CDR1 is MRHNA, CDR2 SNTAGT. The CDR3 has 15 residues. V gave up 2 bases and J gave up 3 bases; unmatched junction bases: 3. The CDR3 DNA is TGTGCCAGCAGTGACGGTAGCGGGGACTACAATGAGCAGTTCTTC. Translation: CASSDGSGDYNEQFF.

This chain's CDR3 is CASELLQGADTQYF. The CDR3 DNA is TGTGCCAGCGAGCTGCTGCAGGGGGCAGATACGCAGTATTTT. The chain links TRBV5-4 to TRBJ2-3, with 7 bases fitting TRBD1. The V gene end was trimmed by 7 bases and the J gene end by 4 bases; junction bases not matched to a gene: 9. Germline V gives CDR1 SGHNT, CDR2 YYREEE (reference sequence). This CDR3 region has 14 residues.

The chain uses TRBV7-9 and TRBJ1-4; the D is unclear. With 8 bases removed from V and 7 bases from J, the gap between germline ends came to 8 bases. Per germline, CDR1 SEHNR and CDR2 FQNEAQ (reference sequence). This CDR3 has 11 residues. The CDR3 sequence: CASDEGEKLFF. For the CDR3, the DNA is TGTGCCAGCGATGAGGGTGAAAAACTGTTTTTT.

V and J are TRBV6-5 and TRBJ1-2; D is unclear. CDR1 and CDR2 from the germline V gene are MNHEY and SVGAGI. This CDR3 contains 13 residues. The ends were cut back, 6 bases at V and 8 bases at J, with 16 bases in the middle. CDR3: CASSLTSLGGYTF. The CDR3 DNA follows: TGTGCCAGCAGCCTGACTTCCCTGGGAGGCTACACCTTC.

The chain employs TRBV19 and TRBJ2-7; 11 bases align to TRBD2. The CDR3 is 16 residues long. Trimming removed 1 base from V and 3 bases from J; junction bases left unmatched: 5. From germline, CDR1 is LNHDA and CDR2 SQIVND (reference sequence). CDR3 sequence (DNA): TGTGCCAGTAGTATAGGAACGGGACTAGCGGACTACGAGCAGTACTTC. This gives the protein CASSIGTGLADYEQYF.

In DNA, the CDR3 is TGTGCCGCAGGGCGTGGGTCGGGGGGCCAGTATGGCTACACCTTC. Amino acid sequence: CAAGRGSGGQYGYTF. The J gene is TRBJ1-2, the V gene TRBV2, with a weak D call TRBD1 (6 bases). CDR3 length: 15 amino acids. In germline, CDR1 is SNHLY, CDR2 FYNNEI. Trimming left V 11 bases short and J 5 bases short, with 24 bases between.

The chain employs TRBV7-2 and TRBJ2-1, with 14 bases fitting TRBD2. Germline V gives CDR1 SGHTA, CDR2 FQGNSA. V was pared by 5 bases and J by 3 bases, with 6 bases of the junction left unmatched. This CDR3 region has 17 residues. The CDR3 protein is CASSPQGLAGGYNEQFF. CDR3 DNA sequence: TGTGCCAGCAGCCCCCAAGGACTAGCGGGAGGCTACAATGAGCAGTTCTTC.